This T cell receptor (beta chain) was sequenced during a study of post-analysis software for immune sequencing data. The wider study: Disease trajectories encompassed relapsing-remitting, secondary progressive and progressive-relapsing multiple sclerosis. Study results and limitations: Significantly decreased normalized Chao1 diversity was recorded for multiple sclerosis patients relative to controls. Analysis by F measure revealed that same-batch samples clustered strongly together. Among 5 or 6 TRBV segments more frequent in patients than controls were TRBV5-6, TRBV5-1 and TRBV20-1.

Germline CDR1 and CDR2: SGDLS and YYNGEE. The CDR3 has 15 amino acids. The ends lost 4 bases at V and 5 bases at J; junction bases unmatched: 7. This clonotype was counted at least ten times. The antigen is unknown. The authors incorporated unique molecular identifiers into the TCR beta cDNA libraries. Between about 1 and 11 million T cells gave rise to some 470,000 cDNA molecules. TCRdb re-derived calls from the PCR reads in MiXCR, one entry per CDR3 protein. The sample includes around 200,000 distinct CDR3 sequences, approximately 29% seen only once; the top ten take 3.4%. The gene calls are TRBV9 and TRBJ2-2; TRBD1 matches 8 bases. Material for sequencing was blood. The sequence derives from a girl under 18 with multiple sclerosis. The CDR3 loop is CASSPRTGLTGELFF. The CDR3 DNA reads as TGTGCCAGCAGCCCCCGGACAGGGCTAACCGGGGAGCTGTTTTTT.